The text below deals with one TCR beta chain. Here immunoSEQ multiplex PCR was the method, and the copy in TCRdb shows in-frame clones only, minus some. Of around 450,000 clones in the sample, approximately 87% were seen once. This entry comes from a study of Ad26.COV2.S vaccination and SARS-CoV-2 variants. As to treatment: around 19 received Ad26.COV2.S at low or high dose, single or two shots; five or six received placebo; per-sample allocation not given. All samples were drawn on day 63, counting from the first vaccine or placebo injection. Wuhan-strain SARS-CoV-2 spike was expressed by the Ad26 vector that made up the vaccine. The CDR3 consists of 17 residues. Germline-derived CDR1 and CDR2 are MDHEN and SYDVKM. The V segment lost 1 base and the J segment 1 base; nucleotides outside the gene matches: 6.

The chain links TRBV28 to TRBJ2-3; 9 bases fit TRBD2. This sequence originates from a person between 18 and 60 years old who received the Ad26.COV2.S COVID-19 vaccine or a placebo. The starting material was peripheral blood, obtained in a trial of Ad26.COV2.S vaccine versus placebo. The CDR3 DNA is TGTGCCAGCAGTTTATTGCCTAGCGGGGTTGGCACAGATACGCAGTATTTT. This sequence encodes CASSLLPSGVGTDTQYF.